This T cell receptor (beta chain) was retrieved from a study of technical replicates of blood from several donors. CDR3 length: 13 amino acids. CDR1 and CDR2 from the germline V gene are MNHEY and SVGAGI. V was pared by 6 bases and J by 2 bases, with 11 bases between. Profiling relied on immunoSEQ multiplex PCR, and the TCRdb table lists in-frame clones only, not all of them. The profile covers about 13,000 clones, with 80% to 90% appearing a single time and over 9.5% taken by the ten largest. J is TRBJ2-7 and V is TRBV6-5; no firm D call. The clonotype comes from a human donor in good health. Sample: PBMCs. In nucleotides, the CDR3 is TGTGCCAGCAGGTCAGGAAGAACCTACGAGCAGTACTTC. It codes for CASRSGRTYEQYF.